These T cell receptor beta chains were read from a single sample in a study of regulatory T cells in long-lasting Graves disease. MiXCR, applied by TCRdb to the multiplex PCR reads, yields one record per CDR3 protein. The table lists 550,000 to 650,000 distinct CDR3 sequences, about 16% of them singletons. These data also formed part of another study, on T cells in Graves' hyperthyroidism and ophthalmopathy.

Specimen: peripheral blood mononuclear cells (PBMCs), collected at new diagnosis, from a patient treated with antithyroid drugs. Source of these receptors: a man in his late teens or twenties with Graves disease. Both conserved end residues are part of each CDR3. D genes are given only for firm matches. A clone size is listed for some rows: how often the clone was seen (once, few, many), or a class if it is expanded.

size | D | J | V | DNA | CDR3
many | TRBD1 | TRBJ2-7 | TRBV11-3 | TGTGCCAGCAGCTTGGCCGGGACAGGGCCCTACGAGCAGTACTTC | CASSLAGTGPYEQYF
many | NA | TRBJ2-7 | TRBV12-5 | TGTGCTAGTGGTTTGGCCCGCTGGGGCCACTACGAGCAGTACTTC | CASGLARWGHYEQYF
few | TRBD1 | TRBJ1-4 | TRBV5-1 | TGCGCCAGCAGCTTCGGACAGGGGGCGACTAATGAAAAACTGTTTTTT | CASSFGQGATNEKLFF
many | NA | TRBJ1-3 | TRBV7-2 | TGTGCCAGCAGAAAAGGGCGGGGGTTCTCTGGAAACACCATATATTTT | CASRKGRGFSGNTIYF
NA | TRBD1 | TRBJ2-2 | TRBV11-2 | TGTGCCAGCAGACTTGACAGGGCGAACACCGGGGAGCTGTTTTTT | CASRLDRANTGELFF
many | NA | TRBJ2-2 | TRBV2 | TGTGCCAGCGGGTCCCTTGTGGGCACCGGGGAGCTGTTTTTT | CASGSLVGTGELFF
NA | TRBD1 | TRBJ2-6 | TRBV20-1 | TGCAGTGCACCCGAGGGGGCAGGTGGGGCCAACGTCCTGACTTTC | CSAPEGAGGANVLTF
few | NA | TRBJ2-7 | TRBV5-4 | TGTGCCAGCAGCTTTTACGGATATTACGAGCAGTACTTC | CASSFYGYYEQYF
few | TRBD2 | TRBJ2-5 | TRBV4-1 | TGCGCCAGCAGCCAGCCGGGACTAGCGGGAGGGCCGGATGAGACCCAGTACTTC | CASSQPGLAGGPDETQYF
many | NA | TRBJ2-1 | TRBV28 | TGTGCCAGCAGTTGGTTAGGCCAGTACAATGAGCAGTTCTTC | CASSWLGQYNEQFF
many | NA | TRBJ2-7 | TRBV6-1 | TGTGCCAGCTCTCTAGCGTGGGAGCAGTACTTC | CASSLAWEQYF
NA | NA | TRBJ2-6 | TRBV6-2/TRBV6-3 | TGTGCCAGCAGTTACGCCGGGGCCAACGTCCTGACTTTC | CASSYAGANVLTF
many | NA | TRBJ2-5 | TRBV12-5 | TGTGCTAGTTTAAACCGGGCCGGGGAGACCCAGTACTTC | CASLNRAGETQYF
many | TRBD1 | TRBJ1-5 | TRBV10-3 | TGTGCCATCAGTGACGGGACAGGCAATCAGCCCCAGCATTTT | CAISDGTGNQPQHF
few | TRBD1 | TRBJ2-2 | TRBV10-3 | TGTGCCATCAGGCCGACAGGGTGGACCGGGGAGCTGTTTTTT | CAIRPTGWTGELFF
few | TRBD2 | TRBJ2-7 | TRBV2 | TGTGCCAGCAGTGGGGGGGGGACTAGCGACTACGAGCAGTACTTC | CASSGGGTSDYEQYF
many | TRBD2 | TRBJ2-1 | TRBV13 | TGTGCCAGCAGCTTAGGCCTGGAGACTAGCGGGAGTAATGAGCAGTTCTTC | CASSLGLETSGSNEQFF
many | NA | TRBJ1-1 | TRBV27 | TGTGCCAGCAGTTTAGGGACGTGGAACACTGAAGCTTTCTTT | CASSLGTWNTEAFF
NA | TRBD1 | TRBJ2-4 | TRBV28 | TGTGCCAGCAGTTTAAGGGGACAGAGAGCCAAAAACATTCAGTACTTC | CASSLRGQRAKNIQYF
NA | NA | TRBJ2-6 | TRBV28 | TGTGCCAGCACCGTGAACAGGGGGGGTGGGGCCAACGTCCTGACTTTC | CASTVNRGGGANVLTF
many | NA | TRBJ1-1 | TRBV27 | TGTGCCAGCATGGAGGGGTTCATGAACACTGAAGCTTTCTTT | CASMEGFMNTEAFF
NA | NA | TRBJ2-7 | TRBV25-1 | TGTGCCAGCAGTGAATATAACAGGCGAAGTGAGCAGTACTTC | CASSEYNRRSEQYF
many | NA | TRBJ2-3 | TRBV2 | TGTGCCAGCAAGAAAGGGGATACGCAGTATTTT | CASKKGDTQYF
NA | NA | TRBJ1-5 | TRBV24-1 | TGTGCCACCAGTGATTCGAGGGGGTTCAATCAGCCCCAGCATTTT | CATSDSRGFNQPQHF
NA | TRBD1 | TRBJ1-2 | TRBV7-9 | TGTGCCAGCAGCCGTTGGAGCGGGACAGATAACTATGGCTACACCTTC | CASSRWSGTDNYGYTF
many | NA | TRBJ1-5 | TRBV24-1 | TGTGCCACCAGTGAGCGGGGCGGCAATCAGCCCCAGCATTTT | CATSERGGNQPQHF
few | TRBD1 | TRBJ2-6 | TRBV3-1 | TGTGCCAGCAGCCATTATTCCCGACAGGGAGGGGCCAACGTCCTGACTTTC | CASSHYSRQGGANVLTF
many | NA | TRBJ2-1 | TRBV6-2/TRBV6-3 | TGTGCCAGCAGTTACTTGTCCCCTAGAAGGGCTATTGAGCAGTTCTTC | CASSYLSPRRAIEQFF
few | NA | TRBJ1-5 | TRBV5-1 | TGCGCCAGCAGCAAAGGGGGGAATCAGCCCCAGCATTTT | CASSKGGNQPQHF
few | NA | TRBJ2-1 | TRBV19 | TGTGCCAGTAGTATAGGGGCCTATAATGAGCAGTTCTTC | CASSIGAYNEQFF
NA | TRBD2 | TRBJ2-3 | TRBV4-1 | TGCGCCAGCAGCCAAGATCAACTAGCGGGAGTAGATACGCAGTATTTT | CASSQDQLAGVDTQYF
many | TRBD2 | TRBJ2-7 | TRBV20-1 | TGCAGTGCTACGGGACTAGCGGGAGTCCCATACGAGCAGTACTTC | CSATGLAGVPYEQYF
many | NA | TRBJ1-2 | TRBV2 | TGTGCCAGCAGGACAGGCCAGCCTTATGGCTACACCTTC | CASRTGQPYGYTF
many | NA | TRBJ2-7 | TRBV20-1 | TGCAGTGCTAGTGGATTAACCTACTACGAGCAGTACTTC | CSASGLTYYEQYF
many | NA | TRBJ2-5 | TRBV30 | TGTGCCTGGAGTGCCCGGGCGGCCTGGACCCAGTACTTC | CAWSARAAWTQYF
NA | TRBD1 | TRBJ2-2 | TRBV2 | TGTGCCAGCAGCGGGACAGGGGGCCGAACCGGGGAGCTGTTTTTT | CASSGTGGRTGELFF
many | TRBD1 | TRBJ2-1 | TRBV11-2 | TGTGCCAGCAGCTCCGGTCCGGGACAGGACAACAATGAGCAGTTCTTC | CASSSGPGQDNNEQFF
many | TRBD1 | TRBJ1-1 | TRBV5-6 | TGTGCCAGCAGCCAACCGGACAGGGACACTGAAGCTTTCTTT | CASSQPDRDTEAFF
NA | NA | TRBJ1-1 | TRBV10-3 | TGTGCCATCAGTGACTGGGGGTCCAACACTGAAGCTTTCTTT | CAISDWGSNTEAFF
NA | TRBD1 | TRBJ1-1 | TRBV7-9 | TGTGCCAGCAGCCCTGACCGGGACAGAAACACTGAAGCTTTCTTT | CASSPDRDRNTEAFF
many | NA | TRBJ2-1 | TRBV5-1 | TGCGCCAGCAGCCTAGCAAACTACAATGAGCAGTTCTTC | CASSLANYNEQFF
many | NA | TRBJ2-3 | TRBV11-2 | TGTGCCAGCAGCTTAGATGTAGCGGCAGATACGCAGTATTTT | CASSLDVAADTQYF
NA | NA | TRBJ2-1 | TRBV11-2 | TGTGCCAGCAGCTTAGCCTCCGGCCCCGAGGAGTTCTTC | CASSLASGPEEFF
NA | TRBD1 | TRBJ2-1 | TRBV7-8 | TGTGCCAGCAGCGCGATTCGTCAGGGGGTATCCTACAATGAGCAGTTCTTC | CASSAIRQGVSYNEQFF
many | NA | TRBJ2-2 | TRBV20-1 | TGCAGTGCTCGGGCGCGGAACACCGGGGAGCTGTTTTTT | CSARARNTGELFF
many | NA | TRBJ2-4 | TRBV28 | TGTGCCAGCAGTTTAAACAGGGACATTCAGTACTTC | CASSLNRDIQYF
NA | NA | TRBJ1-2 | TRBV24-1 | TGTGCCACCTCGTCCGGGACGCCCTATGGCTACACCTTC | CATSSGTPYGYTF
few | NA | TRBJ2-1 | TRBV24-1 | TGTGCCACCAGTGATTTGCTGTTTGAGCAGTTCTTC | CATSDLLFEQFF
few | TRBD2 | TRBJ2-1 | TRBV11-2 | TGTGCCAGCAGCTTAGAACGGCTAGCGGGAGAGCAGTTCTTC | CASSLERLAGEQFF
NA | TRBD2 | TRBJ2-1 | TRBV11-2 | TGTGCCAGCAGCCCTAGCGGGCGTACAATGAAGCAGTTCTTC | CASSPSGRTMKQFF
NA | NA | TRBJ2-2 | TRBV15 | TGTGCCACCATGTGGGCCGATGGAACCGGGGAGCTGTTTTTT | CATMWADGTGELFF
NA | NA | TRBJ2-5 | TRBV20-1 | TGCAGTGCTCACGACCCCGGGGGATATGCAGAGACCCAGTACTTC | CSAHDPGGYAETQYF
few | NA | TRBJ1-1 | TRBV5-1 | TGCGCCAGCAGCTCCAGGGAGGGGGACACTGAAGCTTTCTTT | CASSSREGDTEAFF
NA | NA | TRBJ2-6 | TRBV19 | NA | CASSFGAGGANVLTF
few | TRBD1 | TRBJ2-3 | TRBV7-9 | TGTGCCGGCAGCTTAAGGGACAGGGGCACAGATACGCAGTATTTT | CAGSLRDRGTDTQYF
few | TRBD2 | TRBJ2-3 | TRBV13 | TGTGCCAGCAGCTTAGAGGCGGGAGGGCCTTCAGATACGCAGTATTTT | CASSLEAGGPSDTQYF
NA | NA | TRBJ2-3 | TRBV9 | TGTGCCAGCAGCGTACTAGACTGGGGAGATACGCAGTATTTT | CASSVLDWGDTQYF
many | TRBD1 | TRBJ2-3 | TRBV11-1 | TGTGCCAGCAGCTTAGCGGGACAGGGATTTGATACGCAGTATTTT | CASSLAGQGFDTQYF
few | TRBD1 | TRBJ1-2 | TRBV10-2 | TGCGCCAGCAGGGCCGGGACAGGGGGTAGAGGCTACACCTTC | CASRAGTGGRGYTF
many | NA | TRBJ2-7 | TRBV20-1 | TGCAGTGCTAGTGTCCGGATGGACGAGCAGTACTTC | CSASVRMDEQYF